The rows below give T cell receptor beta chains drawn from one sample of a study of CD8+ T cells in alopecia areata. Produced via immunoSEQ multiplex PCR; TCRdb's table is partial and in-frame only. The sample shows about 100,000 clones, roughly three fifths of them seen only once. Sequenced here: CD8+ T cells sorted from blood, sampled at approximately week 60, from a patient treated with tofacitinib. The source is a human donor with alopecia areata. Both conserved end residues are part of each CDR3. The order of the fields is clone size, J gene, D gene, V gene, CDR3 DNA, CDR3 protein. D genes are given only for firm matches. Clone size, where shown, is once, few, many, or a class for clones that have expanded.

- | TRBJ1-2 | - | TRBV2 | TGTGCCAGCAGAAAGGCTGGCTACACCTTC | CASRKAGYTF
once | TRBJ2-4 | - | TRBV5-6 | TGTGCCAGCAGCTTGGGTGGGGCTCGCATTCAGTACTTC | CASSLGGARIQYF
few | TRBJ1-5 | - | TRBV29-1 | TGCAGCGTTGTAGTCAGCAACTCCACTTCTAATCAGCCCCAGCATTTT | CSVVVSNSTSNQPQHF
- | TRBJ2-1 | - | TRBV7-2 | TGTGCCAGCAGCCCTAGAGGGGGTAACAATGAGCAGTTCTTC | CASSPRGGNNEQFF
- | TRBJ1-3 | - | TRBV15 | TGTGCCACCAGCAGAGATAGGAGCTCTGGAAACACCATATATTTT | CATSRDRSSGNTIYF
- | TRBJ1-1 | - | TRBV7-9 | TGTGCCAGCAGCTTAGCTCGGGGGCTCGTGGGCACTGAAGCTTTCTTT | CASSLARGLVGTEAFF
- | TRBJ1-5 | TRBD1 | TRBV2 | TGTGCCAGCAGTGAGTTACCGGACAGGGGTGGCAATCAGCCCCAGCATTTT | CASSELPDRGGNQPQHF
- | TRBJ1-2 | - | TRBV7-8 | TGTGCCAGCAGCTTAACAGAGTCCGGGTTCTATGGCTACACCTTC | CASSLTESGFYGYTF
few | TRBJ1-2 | - | TRBV5-1 | TGCGCCAGCAGCTTGGCTGCGCAAGCTAACTATGGCTACACCTTC | CASSLAAQANYGYTF
- | TRBJ1-5 | - | TRBV4-1 | TGCGCCAGCAGCCAAGAAGGTCAGCCCCAGCATTTT | CASSQEGQPQHF
- | TRBJ2-5 | - | TRBV6-6 | TGTGCCAGCAGCTACACACGGTACCAAGAGACCCAGTACTTC | CASSYTRYQETQYF
few | TRBJ2-3 | - | TRBV2 | TGTGCCAGCAGACCATCCCATCACCGACAACCAAACCTGATCACAGATACGCAGTATTTT | CASRPSHHRQPNLITDTQYF
once | TRBJ2-7 | TRBD1 | TRBV6-5 | TGTGCCAGCAGTCTAGGACAGGGGCCCTACGAGCAGTACTTC | CASSLGQGPYEQYF
- | TRBJ2-1 | - | TRBV19 | TGTGCCAGTAAGGTTAACGGTGATCATGAGCAGTTCTTC | CASKVNGDHEQFF
once | TRBJ2-7 | - | TRBV7-9 | TGTGCCAGCAGCGGAAGAACCGGGCCGAACTACGAGCAGTACTTC | CASSGRTGPNYEQYF